The rows below give T cell receptor beta chains drawn from one sample of a study of blood T cell repertoires in COVID-19. Generated by immunoSEQ multiplex PCR, the TCRdb table keeps only in-frame clones and is missing some. This table holds around 140,000 clones, 86% found once. Material: PBMCs or T cells enriched from blood (not recorded which). These receptors were collected from a man in his fifties who had recovered from COVID-19. Both conserved end residues are part of each CDR3. Fields, in order: D gene, V gene, clone size, J gene, CDR3 protein, CDR3 DNA. The D gene is left open where the match is weak. Size is omitted from some rows. Given values are once, few, many or a class for expanded clones.

.	TRBV5-3	few	TRBJ1-5	CARSFNGLVETLKSQHF	TGTGCCAGAAGCTTCAACGGGTTGGTGGAGACGTTAAAGTCCCAGCATTTT
TRBD1	TRBV5-1	few	TRBJ2-3	CASSPGQGTDTQYF	TGCGCCAGCAGCCCTGGACAGGGAACAGATACGCAGTATTTT
.	TRBV30	.	TRBJ1-2	CAWESRPNYGYTF	TGTGCCTGGGAAAGCAGGCCTAACTATGGCTACACCTTC
.	TRBV30	.	TRBJ2-5	CAWSHRRTQETQYF	TGTGCCTGGAGTCACAGGCGCACCCAAGAGACCCAGTACTTC
TRBD2	TRBV3-1/TRBV3-2	.	TRBJ2-2	CASQEAGGTGELFF	TGTGCCAGCCAGGAAGCGGGGGGCACCGGGGAGCTGTTTTTT
TRBD1	TRBV11-1	once	TRBJ1-2	CASSPGQGNYGYTF	TGTGCCAGCAGCCCCGGACAGGGCAACTATGGCTACACCTTC
.	TRBV6-2/TRBV6-3	.	TRBJ1-1	CASSNFLNTEAFF	TGTGCCAGCAGTAATTTCTTGAACACTGAAGCTTTCTTT
TRBD1	TRBV7-9	.	TRBJ2-7	CASSQGTGRNEQYF	TGTGCCAGCAGCCAAGGGACAGGTAGGAACGAGCAGTACTTC
.	TRBV7-2	.	TRBJ2-2	CASSLARDTGELFF	TGTGCCAGCAGCTTAGCGCGGGACACCGGGGAGCTGTTTTTT
.	TRBV7-9	.	TRBJ2-1	CASSLSTSWDNEQFF	TGTGCCAGCAGCTTATCCACTAGCTGGGACAATGAGCAGTTCTTC
TRBD1	TRBV7-8	.	TRBJ2-2	CASSFSQGAGGELFF	TGTGCCAGCAGCTTCTCACAGGGGGCGGGCGGGGAGCTGTTTTTT
.	TRBV28	.	TRBJ1-5	CASSGLSQHF	TGTGCCAGCAGTGGGCTTTCCCAGCATTTT
TRBD1	TRBV30	few	TRBJ1-3	CAWSGGWTGSGNTIYF	TGTGCCTGGAGCGGCGGATGGACAGGGTCTGGAAACACCATATATTTT
TRBD2	TRBV27	few	TRBJ2-1	CASTLAGLYNEQFF	TGTGCCAGCACACTAGCGGGACTCTACAATGAGCAGTTCTTC
TRBD1	TRBV11-2	.	TRBJ2-5	CASSLAPPGTGKTQYF	TGTGCCAGCAGCTTAGCCCCCCCCGGGACAGGGAAGACCCAGTACTTC
.	TRBV5-4	.	TRBJ1-2	CASSLAAGEAYGYTF	TGTGCCAGCAGCTTGGCCGCGGGGGAGGCCTATGGCTACACCTTC
TRBD1	TRBV27	.	TRBJ1-6	CASSFGQANSPLHF	TGTGCCAGCAGTTTTGGACAGGCTAATTCACCCCTCCACTTT
TRBD2	TRBV7-2	.	TRBJ2-1	CASSLRTSFQFF	TGTGCCAGCAGCCTACGGACTAGCTTTCAGTTCTTC
.	TRBV21-1	.	TRBJ1-2	CASSPTQDLHYGYTF	TGTGCCAGCTCACCTACTCAGGACTTACACTATGGCTACACCTTC
.	TRBV12-2	.	TRBJ1-4	CASRRRQGTNEKLFF	TGTGCAAGTCGCCGCCGACAGGGAACTAATGAAAAACTGTTTTTT
TRBD1	TRBV28	.	TRBJ1-3	CASSLTGPSGNTIYF	TGTGCCAGCAGCCTGACAGGGCCCTCTGGAAACACCATATATTTT
TRBD1	TRBV9	.	TRBJ1-3	CASSPIRDRRSGNTIYF	TGTGCCAGCAGCCCAATCCGGGACAGGCGGTCTGGAAACACCATATATTTT
TRBD1	TRBV7-2	.	TRBJ2-7	CASSLMARQGYEQYF	TGTGCCAGCAGCTTAATGGCCCGACAGGGCTACGAGCAGTACTTC
TRBD1	TRBV28	few	TRBJ1-6	CASSLGTGGRVHF	TGTGCCAGCAGTTTGGGGACAGGGGGCCGGGTTCACTTT
.	TRBV19	.	TRBJ1-2	CASSVNQASYLGYTF	TGTGCCAGTAGTGTGAATCAGGCCTCCTATCTTGGCTACACCTTC
.	TRBV28	.	TRBJ1-6	CASSLLTSPLHF	TGTGCCAGCAGTTTATTAACATCACCCCTCCACTTT
TRBD1	TRBV7-9	.	TRBJ1-3	CASSPRQGLTGNTIYF	TGTGCCAGCAGCCCAAGACAGGGATTGACTGGAAACACCATATATTTT
TRBD1	TRBV19	few	TRBJ1-5	CASSAFRDRVRNQPQHF	TGTGCCAGTAGTGCGTTCCGGGACAGGGTACGCAATCAGCCCCAGCATTTT
.	TRBV5-5	.	TRBJ1-1	CASSLAFGLRDTEAFF	TGTGCCAGCAGCTTGGCCTTCGGGCTGAGGGACACTGAAGCTTTCTTT
TRBD1	TRBV4-1	.	TRBJ1-2	CASSQRGRDRAGYTF	TGCGCCAGCAGCCAGAGGGGCCGGGACAGGGCTGGCTACACCTTC
TRBD2	TRBV19	.	TRBJ2-3	CASSMVAGSLTDTQYF	TGTGCCAGTAGTATGGTAGCGGGGTCCCTCACAGATACGCAGTATTTT
.	TRBV19	.	TRBJ2-2	CASLRRGKTGELFF	TGTGCCAGTCTCCGCAGGGGAAAAACCGGGGAGCTGTTTTTT
.	TRBV28	.	TRBJ1-2	CASTGQLLGYTF	TGTGCCAGCACAGGACAGCTCCTAGGCTACACCTTC
.	TRBV5-6	.	TRBJ2-5	CASSLTGIETQYF	TGTGCCAGCAGCTTGACAGGGATAGAGACCCAGTACTTC
.	TRBV5-6	once	TRBJ1-2	CASSPQWQGNYGYTF	TGTGCCAGCAGCCCGCAATGGCAGGGAAACTATGGCTACACCTTC
TRBD1	TRBV9	.	TRBJ1-3	CASSVLDRGHGGNTIYF	TGTGCCAGCAGCGTACTGGACAGGGGGCACGGTGGAAACACCATATATTTT
TRBD2	TRBV5-1	.	TRBJ2-7	CASSVGTSGYEQYF	TGCGCCAGCAGCGTTGGGACTAGCGGATACGAGCAGTACTTC
.	TRBV6-1	.	TRBJ1-1	CASSEKGLNTEAFF	TGTGCCAGCAGTGAAAAGGGGTTGAACACTGAAGCTTTCTTT
TRBD1	TRBV7-2	.	TRBJ1-2	CASSFGTGGRGYTF	TGTGCCAGCAGCTTTGGGACAGGGGGCAGGGGCTACACCTTC
TRBD2	TRBV5-4	.	TRBJ2-1	CASSSAAGVYNEQFF	TGTGCCAGCAGTTCGGCGGCGGGAGTCTACAATGAGCAGTTCTTC
TRBD1	TRBV28	.	TRBJ1-2	CASKQGNYGYTF	TGTGCCAGCAAACAGGGGAACTATGGCTACACCTTC
.	TRBV5-4	.	TRBJ2-2	CASSAQGRAGELFF	TGTGCCAGCAGCGCCCAGGGGAGGGCCGGGGAGCTGTTTTTT
.	TRBV6-5	.	TRBJ2-4	CASRRQGVQYF	TGTGCCAGCAGGAGGCAGGGCGTTCAGTACTTC
.	TRBV12-5	.	TRBJ1-2	CASGSGLYGYTF	TGTGCTAGTGGATCGGGACTGTATGGCTACACCTTC
TRBD1	TRBV7-2	.	TRBJ1-2	CASSLGQGKGYTF	TGTGCCAGCAGCTTGGGACAGGGGAAAGGCTACACCTTC
.	TRBV27	.	TRBJ1-3	CASSLRGTGNTIYF	TGTGCCAGCAGCCTCAGGGGAACTGGAAACACCATATATTTT
.	TRBV28	.	TRBJ1-2	CASSSIGYGYTF	TGTGCCAGCAGTTCGATCGGGTATGGCTACACCTTC
TRBD1	TRBV11-1	once	TRBJ1-6	CASRKQGFYNSPLHF	TGTGCCAGCAGGAAACAGGGGTTCTATAATTCACCCCTCCACTTT
TRBD1	TRBV27	once	TRBJ1-6	CASSRGWDRLNSPLHF	TGTGCCAGCAGCCGTGGTTGGGACAGGCTTAATTCACCCCTCCACTTT
.	TRBV28	.	TRBJ2-5	CATFRNRRGTQETQYF	TGTGCCACCTTCAGGAACCGCCGGGGGACCCAAGAGACCCAGTACTTC
TRBD1	TRBV7-9	.	TRBJ2-2	CASSLAGGAGELFF	TGTGCCAGCAGCTTGGCAGGGGGCGCCGGGGAGCTGTTTTTT
TRBD2	TRBV7-6	.	TRBJ2-3	CASSWTSGGSTDTQYF	TGTGCCAGCAGCTGGACTAGCGGCGGGAGCACAGATACGCAGTATTTT
TRBD1	TRBV14	.	TRBJ1-3	CASSHINRGGNTIYF	TGTGCCAGCAGCCACATCAACAGGGGGGGAAACACCATATATTTT
.	TRBV10-3	.	TRBJ2-7	CATAGPYYEQYF	TGTGCCACTGCGGGACCTTACTACGAGCAGTACTTC
.	TRBV18	.	TRBJ1-5	CASSPEQGRSDGNQPQHF	TGTGCCAGCTCACCAGAGCAGGGTCGTTCTGATGGCAATCAGCCCCAGCATTTT